The 25 T cell receptor beta chains in this list originate from one sample, sequenced in a study of T-cell memory formation after mild COVID-19. TCRdb analysed the 5' RACE reads with MiXCR anew, one entry per CDR3 protein. Here the sample spans over 70,000 distinct CDR3 sequences, about an eighth being singletons. Material: PBMCs or a T cell subset sorted from them (not recorded which). The receptors were gathered from an adult woman who had mild COVID-19 (a few samples of this study predate the infection). Cell type and time point are not known.

The genes are TRBV5-1 and TRBJ1-1; 9 bases map to TRBD1. Germline-derived CDR1 and CDR2 are SGHRS and YFSETQ. Unmatched junction bases numbered 5, after V lost 5 bases and J lost 3 bases. This CDR3 has 14 residues. The CDR3: CASSKGQGDTEAFF. DNA for the CDR3: TGCGCCAGCAGTAAGGGACAGGGAGACACTGAAGCTTTCTTT.

This clonotype has a handful of counts. CDR3 loop: CASSPYNRESVGGQYF. The CDR3 DNA reads as TGTGCCAGCAGTCCATACAACAGGGAATCGGTTGGGGGCCAGTACTTC. This sequence joins TRBV27 and TRBJ2-5; D is possibly TRBD1 (6 bases). The CDR3 loop spans 16 amino acids. The germline gives CDR1 MNHEY, CDR2 SMNVEV (reference sequence). V gave up 5 bases and J gave up 10 bases, with 26 bases separating them.

This clonotype came up many times. The J gene is TRBJ2-7, the V gene TRBV4-1, with D uncertain. V lost 1 base and J 0 bases, leaving 7 bases between the germline ends. The germline V gene has CDR1 MGHRA and CDR2 YSYEKL. This CDR3 has 14 residues. This CDR3 reads CASSQGAGSYEQYF. The DNA for the CDR3 is TGCGCCAGCAGCCAAGGGGCAGGCTCCTACGAGCAGTACTTC.

This rearrangement joins TRBV5-5 to TRBJ1-4, with D maybe TRBD1 (6 bases). Germline V gives CDR1 SGHKS, CDR2 YYEKEE (reference sequence). The V and J ends lost 0 bases and 8 bases respectively, with 17 bases between them. CDR3 length equals 16 residues. The CDR3: CASSLVWGPQGEKLFF. DNA for the CDR3: TGTGCCAGCAGCTTGGTTTGGGGGCCCCAGGGCGAAAAACTGTTTTTT.

A few counts support this clonotype. The J gene is TRBJ1-1, the V gene TRBV6-5; D unclear. V was pared by 5 bases and J by 1 base, with 14 bases between. The CDR3 covers 15 residues. Germline assignment: CDR1 MNHEY and CDR2 SVGAGI. The chain's CDR3 is CASSNHWGRNTEAFF. CDR3 DNA: TGTGCCAGCAGTAACCATTGGGGTCGGAACACTGAAGCTTTCTTT.

The gene calls are TRBV12-3 or TRBV12-4 and TRBJ2-1, with 8 bases that match TRBD1. The CDR3 is 15 residues long. Unmatched junction bases numbered 7, after V lost 3 bases and J lost 6 bases. The CDR3 DNA follows: TGTGCCAGCAGTTTGATCCAGGGGGCGAGCAATGAGCAGTTCTTC. This encodes CASSLIQGASNEQFF.

In this sample, this clonotype turned up many times. This chain connects TRBV7-9 to TRBJ2-1, with 15 positions matching TRBD2. The CDR3 covers 18 residues. Germline V gene data show CDR1 as SEHNR and CDR2 as FQNEAQ (reference sequence). Trimming cost V 8 bases and J 9 bases; bases outside gene matches: 17. CDR3 nucleotides: TGTGCCAGCGGACATCCCGGGACTAGCGGGAGGTCGAGTGGTGAGCAGTTCTTC. Encoded protein: CASGHPGTSGRSSGEQFF.

The gene calls are TRBV2 and TRBJ2-7; 8 nucleotides agree with TRBD2. V lost 4 bases, J lost 1 base, and 9 bases stayed unmatched. The CDR3 is made up of 16 amino acids. Germline V gives CDR1 SNHLY, CDR2 FYNNEI. The CDR3 DNA follows: TGTGCCAGCAGTGCCATCCCCGGGGGGGGGTCCTACGAGCAGTACTTC. Translating gives CASSAIPGGGSYEQYF.

J is TRBJ2-7 and V is TRBV6-1, with TRBD1 matching 7 bases. Germline V CDR1 and CDR2: MNHNS, SASEGT. V lost 6 bases to trimming and J lost 4 bases; unmatched junction nucleotides: 12. The CDR3 consists of 15 residues. DNA of the CDR3: TGTGCCAGCAGGGGGAAGACAGGGTCAAGTTACGAGCAGTACTTC. It is translated as CASRGKTGSSYEQYF.

The chain uses TRBV3-1 and TRBJ2-3; 8 bases match TRBD2. V lost 1 base to trimming and J lost 3 bases; unmatched junction nucleotides: 9. The CDR3 is 17 amino acids. Germline loops: CDR1 LGHDT, CDR2 YNNKEL (reference sequence). The CDR3, as DNA: TGTGCCAGCAGCCAAGCGGGGGCAGCGGGGGATACAGATACGCAGTATTTT. Amino acid sequence: CASSQAGAAGDTDTQYF.

The chain uses TRBV20-1 and TRBJ2-1; TRBD1 is a possible D gene (5 bases). In germline, CDR1 is DFQATT, CDR2 SNEGSKA (reference sequence). The CDR3 totals 15 residues. Trimming pared 0 bases from V and 7 bases from J, leaving 16 bases between. CDR3 amino acids: CSARDLAGMENEQFF. CDR3 bases: TGCAGTGCTAGAGATTTGGCAGGGATGGAGAATGAGCAGTTCTTC.

The chain carries TRBV2 and TRBJ1-1; D is ambiguous. V was cut by 6 bases and J by 0 bases, with 5 bases left in between. Germline assignment: CDR1 SNHLY and CDR2 FYNNEI. This CDR3 has 12 residues. CDR3 protein: CASRWVNTEAFF. In nucleotides, the CDR3 is TGTGCCAGCAGGTGGGTGAACACTGAAGCTTTCTTT.

This clonotype has more than one count but fewer than ten. The rearrangement links TRBV6-5 to TRBJ2-7; the D gene is possibly TRBD1 (6 bases). V lost 7 bases, J lost 0 bases, and 10 bases lay in between. The V gene's germline CDR1 is MNHEY and CDR2 SVGAGI. The CDR3 spans 13 residues. CDR3 amino acids: CASTQGYSYEQYF. As DNA, the CDR3 is TGTGCCAGCACCCAGGGGTACTCCTACGAGCAGTACTTC.

This clonotype was observed a few times. This chain connects TRBV7-9 to TRBJ2-7; D is tentatively TRBD1 or TRBD2 (5 bases each). Germline lookup yields CDR1 SEHNR and CDR2 FQNEAQ (reference sequence). V shed 10 bases and J shed 2 bases, with 21 bases lying between them. CDR3 length: 15 amino acids. The CDR3 DNA follows: TGTGCCATCTCCCTTTTCCGGGACGCAGCCTACGAGCAGTACTTC. Protein product: CAISLFRDAAYEQYF.

This clonotype was seen only a few times. The chain carries TRBV18 and TRBJ1-1; TRBD1 agrees at 8 bases. The CDR3 extends over 16 amino acids. Germline lookup yields CDR1 KGHSH and CDR2 LQKENI. V dropped 0 bases and J dropped 10; count of bases not matched to a gene: 13. The CDR3 sequence: CASSPPGSRGLFGAFF. Here the CDR3 DNA reads TGTGCCAGCTCACCACCGGGCTCCAGGGGGCTTTTTGGAGCTTTCTTT.

This clonotype was detected many times. The CDR3 sequence is CASSPAGGVDTQYF. In DNA form, the CDR3 reads TGTGCCAGCAGCCCAGCGGGAGGGGTAGATACGCAGTATTTT. The chain links TRBV9 to TRBJ2-3; TRBD2 agrees at 10 bases. The CDR3 sequence is 14 residues long. Per the germline V gene, CDR1 is SGDLS and CDR2 is YYNGEE. J gave up 5 bases and V 4 bases, and 4 bases lay outside the gene matches.

CDR3 sequence: CAWSLGPLSTDTQYF. The CDR3, as DNA: TGTGCCTGGAGCCTCGGACCGCTTAGCACAGATACGCAGTATTTT. The rearrangement links TRBV30 to TRBJ2-3; D unresolved. Trimming stripped 3 bases from V and 0 bases from J, with 13 bases between. Germline V gene data show CDR1 as GTSNPN and CDR2 as SVGIG (reference sequence). The CDR3 runs 15 residues.

This clonotype was found a few times. The chain recombines TRBV7-6 with TRBJ2-1, with 10 bases aligning to TRBD2. V dropped 1 base and J dropped 6; count of bases not matched to a gene: 3. Germline CDR1 is SGHVS and CDR2 is FNYEAQ. This CDR3 has 15 residues. The CDR3 region has the DNA TGTGCCAGCAGCTTAGAAGGACTAGCGGTCAATGAGCAGTTCTTC. Encoded protein: CASSLEGLAVNEQFF.

This clonotype has ten or more counts. The chain employs TRBV12-3 or TRBV12-4 and TRBJ2-6; D gene unclear. Trimming pared 3 bases from V and 11 bases from J, leaving 11 bases between. The CDR3 has 13 amino acids. DNA of the CDR3: TGTGCCAGCAGTTTCGGCCCTCCCTACGTCCTGACTTTC. This codes for CASSFGPPYVLTF.

This clonotype occurred a few times. V gene TRBV6-5 combines with J gene TRBJ2-5, with 8 positions matching TRBD1. This CDR3 region has 15 residues. Germline V gene lookup returns CDR1 MNHEY and CDR2 SVGAGI. Trimming removed 6 bases from V and 5 bases from J; junction bases left unmatched: 11. The CDR3 spells CASSNPRQGMETQYF. The CDR3 nucleotides are TGTGCCAGCAGCAACCCCAGACAGGGGATGGAGACCCAGTACTTC.

This clonotype appeared a few times. This chain uses TRBV2 with TRBJ2-7, with 9 bases aligning to TRBD2. Trimming at V came to 4 bases and at J to 3 bases, leaving 7 bases not matched to a gene. The CDR3 length is 15 residues. CDR1 and CDR2 from the germline V gene are SNHLY and FYNNEI. The CDR3 region has the DNA TGTGCCAGCAGTGGGGGGCTAGCGGGGATCTACGAGCAGTACTTC. It specifies CASSGGLAGIYEQYF.

This sequence joins TRBV9 and TRBJ2-5; D might be TRBD1 (7 bases). The germline gives CDR1 SGDLS, CDR2 YYNGEE. The CDR3 has 15 residues. V shed 0 bases and J shed 5 bases, with 14 bases lying between them. DNA of the CDR3: TGTGCCAGCAGCGTAGCGCGACAGGGAGGCGAGACCCAGTACTTC. This codes for CASSVARQGGETQYF.

This clonotype was counted between two and nine times. Written as DNA, the CDR3 is TGTGCCAGCAGCCTTGGGACAGGGGGCATCGGCGGGGAGCTGTTTTTT. It codes for CASSLGTGGIGGELFF. The J gene is TRBJ2-2, the V gene TRBV4-2; 12 bases line up with TRBD1. The CDR3 covers 16 residues. The V segment lost 4 bases and the J segment 7 bases; nucleotides outside the gene matches: 7. CDR1 and CDR2 (germline): LGHNA, YNFKEQ.

The rearrangement joins TRBV18 to TRBJ2-5; D remains unclear. The CDR3 totals 13 residues. V lost 4 bases and J 5 bases, leaving 11 bases between the germline ends. The germline gives CDR1 KGHSH, CDR2 LQKENI. This CDR3 is CASSRRFKETQYF. The DNA for the CDR3 is TGTGCCAGCTCACGAAGGTTTAAGGAGACCCAGTACTTC.

The rearrangement uses TRBV20-1 and TRBJ2-2; 7 positions match TRBD1. The trim removed 2 bases at V and 7 bases at J, leaving 22 bases unmatched. This CDR3 has 19 residues. CDR1 is DFQATT, CDR2 SNEGSKA, per germline (reference sequence). CDR3 in amino acids: CSARPTAADRDRLNGELFF. The CDR3 coding sequence is TGCAGTGCTAGACCGACTGCTGCGGACCGGGACAGACTAAACGGGGAGCTGTTTTTT.